The rows below give T cell receptor beta chains drawn from one sample of a study of a mutant IDH1 vaccine in newly diagnosed glioma. Here immunoSEQ multiplex PCR was the method, and the copy in TCRdb shows in-frame clones only, minus some. The sample shows over 95,000 clones, roughly 90% of them seen only once. These receptors have no known antigen. Sequencing was performed on PBMCs, taken from a glioma patient whose treatment included an IDH1 peptide vaccine. These TCRs come from a woman between 50 and 59 years old with glioma. Each CDR3 is given without its conserved first and last residue.

J | V | CDR3
TRBJ1-3 | TRBV18 | ASSPRQGSVSGNTIY
TRBJ2-2 | TRBV6-5 | ASSPTSGRPGELF
TRBJ2-7 | TRBV6-6 | ASSYSDSYEQY
TRBJ2-2 | TRBV6-6 | ASSPQPANTGELF
TRBJ2-7 | TRBV15 | ATSRDWGLEQY
TRBJ1-3 | TRBV19 | ASSIAPDSGNTIY
TRBJ2-1 | TRBV7-9 | ASSLDVGYNEQF
TRBJ2-5 | TRBV14 | ASSPRGEGETQY
TRBJ2-2 | TRBV29-1 | SVVGTTNTGELF
TRBJ1-5 | TRBV11-2 | ASSHNEDQPQH
TRBJ1-2 | TRBV5-4 | ASSQTEGYGYT
TRBJ2-3 | TRBV13 | ASSLGLLGPSTNTQY
TRBJ1-6 | TRBV7-9 | ASSRDSWGSYNSPLH
TRBJ2-4 | TRBV7-9 | ASSYGGGLAKNIQY
TRBJ2-7 | TRBV21-1 | ASSIQVWWEQY
TRBJ2-7 | TRBV5-6 | ASSLGTYEQY
TRBJ2-1 | TRBV19 | ASSVQGVGYNEQF
TRBJ2-1 | TRBV9 | ASSTSGRQPRPYNEQF
TRBJ2-2 | TRBV6-5 | ASSYSYTGELF
TRBJ2-7 | TRBV5-1 | ASSRDPGTAHYEQY
TRBJ2-3 | TRBV5-6 | ASNRGESDTQY
TRBJ1-5 | TRBV5-5 | ASSPREGRIDAQH
TRBJ1-1 | TRBV29-1 | SAKMANTEAF
TRBJ2-7 | TRBV5-1 | ASSPGLAGSEQY
TRBJ2-3 | TRBV30 | AWSSYNTQY
TRBJ2-4 | TRBV27 | ASSLRTGNEGNIQY
TRBJ1-6 | TRBV6-5 | ASSYSRPSPLH
TRBJ1-4 | TRBV28 | ASSLDLGYEKLF
TRBJ1-1 | TRBV7-6 | ASSLVPNPGQVLLNTEAF
TRBJ2-1 | TRBV6-6 | ASSYSKTEQF
TRBJ2-3 | TRBV10-3 | AISERAGISDTQY
TRBJ1-1 | TRBV5-5 | ASSLVGGIEAF
TRBJ2-7 | TRBV5-1 | ASSTPGQGIPYEQY
TRBJ2-3 | TRBV6-1 | ASSETLATDTQY
TRBJ1-5 | TRBV19 | ASSMIARRPQH
TRBJ2-5 | TRBV28 | ASSGRLQETQY
TRBJ1-4 | TRBV7-9 | ASTFGGTNEKLF
TRBJ2-1 | TRBV6-5 | ASSPTGESYEQF
TRBJ2-5 | TRBV29-1 | SVEEGRGRAETQY
TRBJ1-5 | TRBV6-1 | ASSPGTGHNQPQH
TRBJ2-5 | TRBV7-3 | ASSLSLGETQY
NA | TRBV7-6 | ASSLTTGGYDEQY
TRBJ2-5 | TRBV6-1 | ASSELGGRETQY
TRBJ2-5 | TRBV7-9 | ASSLGLGFGETQY
TRBJ2-6 | TRBV5-1 | ASSPLGGTTMSGANVLT
TRBJ2-2 | TRBV9 | ASSAAPNTGELF
TRBJ2-1 | TRBV30 | AWTGQYNEQF